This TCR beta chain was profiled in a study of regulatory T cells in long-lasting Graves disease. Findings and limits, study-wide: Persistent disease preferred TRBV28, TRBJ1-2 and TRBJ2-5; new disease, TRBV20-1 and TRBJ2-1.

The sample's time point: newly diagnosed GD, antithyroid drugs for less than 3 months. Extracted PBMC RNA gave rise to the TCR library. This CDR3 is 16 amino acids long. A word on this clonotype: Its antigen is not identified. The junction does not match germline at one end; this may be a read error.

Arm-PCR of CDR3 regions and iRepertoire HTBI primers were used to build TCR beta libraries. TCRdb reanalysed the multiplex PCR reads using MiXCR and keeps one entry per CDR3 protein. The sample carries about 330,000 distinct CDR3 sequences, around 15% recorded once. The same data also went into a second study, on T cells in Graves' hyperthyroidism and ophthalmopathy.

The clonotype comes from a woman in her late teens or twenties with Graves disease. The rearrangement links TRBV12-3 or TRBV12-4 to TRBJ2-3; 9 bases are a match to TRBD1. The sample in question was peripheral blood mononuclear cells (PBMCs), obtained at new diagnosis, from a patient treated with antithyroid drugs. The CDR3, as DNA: TGTGCCAGCAGCCGACAGGGGGGAGGGGGCACTGATACGCAGTATTTT. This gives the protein CASSRQGGGGTDTQYF.